One and the same sample provided the 25 T cell receptor beta chains below, sequenced in a study of shared clonotypes between healthy human individuals. The table came from immunoSEQ multiplex PCR; TCRdb's copy has only in-frame clones and leaves some out. The sample has 700,000 or so clones; approximately 75% are singletons. Material: memory CD4+ T cells sorted from blood. The subset: CD45RA-negative fraction. The source of these receptors is a woman in her thirties in good health.

The CDR3 DNA reads as TGTGCCAGCAGTTTCTCGGGCGACGACCCCTACGAGCAGTACTTC. Translation gives CASSFSGDDPYEQYF. The rearrangement joins TRBV27 to TRBJ2-7; D unresolved. Germline CDR1 MNHEY, CDR2 SMNVEV (reference sequence). The ends were cut back, 3 bases at V and 2 bases at J, with 14 bases in the middle. The CDR3 totals 15 residues.

This clone came up once. This chain uses TRBV27 with TRBJ2-5; perhaps D is TRBD1 or TRBD2 (6 bases each). V gave up 6 bases and J gave up 5 bases, with 13 bases separating them. The CDR3 sequence is 13 residues long. CDR1 and CDR2 (germline): MNHEY, SMNVEV (reference sequence). The DNA for the CDR3 is TGTGCCAGCAGGAATACAGGGAGGGAGACCCAGTACTTC. The encoded protein is CASRNTGRETQYF.

V and J are TRBV11-2 and TRBJ2-7; 7 bases match TRBD1. Germline V CDR1 and CDR2: SGHAT, FQNNGV. The CDR3 consists of 16 residues. Germline trimming cut 5 bases from V and 3 bases from J; bases unmatched to any gene: 13. The CDR3 region is CASSPLGGRGHYEQYF. CDR3 nucleotides: TGTGCCAGCAGCCCATTAGGGGGCAGGGGACACTACGAGCAGTACTTC.

The chain recombines TRBV11-2 with TRBJ2-7; D possibly matches TRBD1 or TRBD2 (5 bases each). The germline CDR1 and CDR2 sequences are SGHAT and FQNNGV. Trimming stripped 7 bases from V and 3 bases from J, with 16 bases between. The CDR3 covers 14 residues. This CDR3 reads CASTQGTDHYEQYF. CDR3 sequence (DNA): TGTGCCAGCACCCAAGGGACGGACCACTACGAGCAGTACTTC. The full variable domain, rest sourced from reference TRBV11-2 and TRBJ2-7, is EAGVAQSPRYKIIEKRQSVAFWCNPISGHATLYWYQQILGQGPKLLIQFQNNGVVDDSQLPKDRFSAERLKGVDSTLKIQPAKLEDSAVYLCASTQGTDHYEQYFGPGTRLTVT.

The CDR3 loop is CASSQGQAGPYEQYF. The CDR3 DNA follows: TGCGCCAGCAGCCAAGGTCAAGCGGGGCCCTACGAGCAGTACTTC. The chain has TRBV4-1 and TRBJ2-7, with 7 bases fitting TRBD2. V lost 1 base, J lost 2 bases, and 5 bases stayed unmatched. Germline values: CDR1 MGHRA, CDR2 YSYEKL. This CDR3 has 15 residues.

CDR3 nucleotides: TGTGCCAGCGGGGCGGGAGGGAACACAGATACGCAGTATTTT. This translates into CASGAGGNTDTQYF. This chain connects TRBV28 to TRBJ2-3, with 9 bases identical to TRBD2. Germline CDR1 reads MDHEN; CDR2 reads SYDVKM. V was pared by 8 bases and J by 2 bases, with 5 bases of the junction left unmatched. The CDR3 spans 14 residues.

The rearrangement joins TRBV28 to TRBJ2-3, with 7 bases aligning to TRBD1. The CDR3 runs to 16 residues. CDR1 and CDR2 from the germline V gene are MDHEN and SYDVKM. The V and J ends lost 1 base and 4 bases, in that order; junction bases with no gene match: 8. The CDR3 region has the DNA TGTGCCAGCAGTTTATTTCAGGGCAGGGGGTCAGATACGCAGTATTTT. It yields the protein CASSLFQGRGSDTQYF.

The chain employs TRBV2 and TRBJ2-2; 7 positions agree with TRBD1. The germline gives CDR1 SNHLY, CDR2 FYNNEI. The trim removed 6 bases at V and 6 bases at J, leaving 4 bases unmatched. This CDR3 is 13 amino acids long. The chain's CDR3 is CASRITGAGELFF. For the CDR3, the DNA is TGTGCCAGCAGGATCACAGGGGCCGGGGAGCTGTTTTTT.

This chain uses TRBV19 with TRBJ2-4; D possibly uses TRBD1 or TRBD2 (5 bases each). Germline V gives CDR1 LNHDA, CDR2 SQIVND (reference sequence). The V end lost 6 bases, the J end lost 4 bases, and 13 bases lay between the germline ends. CDR3 length: 14 residues. The CDR3 spells CASSGDRYKNIQYF. In DNA, the CDR3 is TGTGCCAGTAGCGGGGACCGATATAAAAACATTCAGTACTTC.

The V gene is TRBV6-1, the J gene TRBJ2-1; no clear D. The CDR3 is 15 amino acids. Germline values: CDR1 MNHNS, CDR2 SASEGT. The V gene lost 11 bases and the J gene lost 0 bases, with 17 bases spanning the gap. The CDR3 coding sequence is TGTGCCTCCCAGGAATCGTTTGGCTCCTACAATGAGCAGTTCTTC. Translating it yields CASQESFGSYNEQFF.

This clone was seen many times. This chain uses TRBV2 with TRBJ2-5; TRBD2 matches 9 bases. Losses at the gene ends were 0 bases for V and 1 base for J; bases not matched to a gene: 6. Germline lookup yields CDR1 SNHLY and CDR2 FYNNEI. This CDR3 contains 17 residues. The CDR3 sequence is CASSEASGLAIQETQYF. The CDR3 coding sequence is TGTGCCAGCAGTGAAGCCTCGGGACTAGCTATCCAAGAGACCCAGTACTTC.

The rearrangement joins TRBV28 to TRBJ2-1; D is unclear. Between the trimmed V and J ends, which lost 3 bases and 3 bases, there was a span of 9 bases. CDR1 and CDR2 (germline): MDHEN, SYDVKM. The CDR3 has 14 residues. The CDR3 sequence: CASSLINDYNEQFF. The CDR3, as DNA: TGTGCCAGCAGTTTGATTAACGACTACAATGAGCAGTTCTTC.

This clone was recorded at least ten times. The chain links TRBV6-1 to TRBJ2-6, with 8 bases matching TRBD1. Trimming cost V 5 bases and J 4 bases; bases outside gene matches: 4. Germline assignment: CDR1 MNHNS and CDR2 SASEGT. The CDR3 runs 15 residues. The CDR3 here is CASSPGGTGANVLTF. The CDR3 DNA follows: TGTGCCAGCAGTCCAGGGGGCACAGGGGCCAACGTCCTGACTTTC.

V and J are TRBV28 and TRBJ1-4, with 9 nucleotides matching TRBD1. This CDR3 has 11 residues. V lost 9 bases and J lost 16; bases outside the gene matches: 9. Germline CDR1 and CDR2: MDHEN and SYDVKM. DNA for the CDR3: TGTGCCAGTCAGCTCCGGGACAGGGAGTTTTTT. This translates into CASQLRDREFF.

Many counts were recorded for this clone. V usage is TRBV5-5 and J usage is TRBJ1-1, with D perhaps TRBD1 (5 bases). The CDR3 runs to 14 residues. Germline-derived CDR1 and CDR2 are SGHKS and YYEKEE (reference sequence). V was shortened by 1 base and J by 1 base, with 8 bases between the two germline ends. The CDR3 sequence: CASSLSQANTEAFF. CDR3 in DNA: TGTGCCAGCAGCTTGTCACAGGCGAACACTGAAGCTTTCTTT.

V usage is TRBV5-1 and J usage is TRBJ2-7, with D perhaps matching TRBD1 (6 bases). CDR3 length: 15 amino acids. CDR1 is SGHRS, CDR2 YFSETQ, per germline. V was shortened by 5 bases and J by 2 bases, with 17 bases between the two germline ends. The chain's CDR3 is CASSPGQLSPYEQYF. Here the CDR3 DNA reads TGCGCCAGCAGTCCCGGACAGCTTTCCCCCTACGAGCAGTACTTC.

This chain joins TRBV29-1 and TRBJ1-5, with a possible D match to TRBD1 (5 bases). The CDR3 spans 15 residues. CDR1 and CDR2 (germline): SQVTM, ANQGSEA. V lost 6 bases and J lost 5, with 20 bases in between. The CDR3 DNA reads TGCAGCGTGGGGATTACGGGACTCCTCGATCAGCCCCAGCATTTT. It translates to CSVGITGLLDQPQHF.

In this sample, this clone turned up many times. A junction end diverges from the germline sequence, so it may reflect a read error. The chain joins TRBV9 to TRBJ2-1, with D possibly called TRBD1 or TRBD2 (5 bases each). The CDR3 spans 15 residues. Germline assignment: CDR1 SGDLS and CDR2 YYNGEE. The CDR3 spells CASSDQGTGYDEQFF. CDR3 nucleotide sequence: TGTGCCAGCAGCGACCAAGGGACGGGCTACGATGAGCAGTTCTTC. The whole variable domain, remainder taken from reference TRBV9 and TRBJ2-1, is DSGVTQTPKHLITATGQRVTLRCSPRSGDLSVYWYQQSLDQGLQFLIQYYNGEERAKGNILERFSAQQFPDLHSELNLSSLELGDSALYFCASSDQGTGYDEQFFGPGTRLTVL.

The V and J genes are TRBV5-8 and TRBJ2-7; TRBD2 agrees at 11 bases. V lost 4 bases to trimming and J lost 2 bases; unmatched junction nucleotides: 5. The germline V gene has CDR1 SGHTS and CDR2 YDEGEE. The CDR3 covers 15 residues. The CDR3 protein is CASSGGTSGTYEQYF. The DNA of the CDR3 is TGTGCCAGCAGCGGGGGGACTAGCGGAACCTACGAGCAGTACTTC.

The chain combines TRBV11-2 with TRBJ2-1; 8 positions agree with TRBD1. V lost 1 base to trimming and J lost 10 bases; unmatched junction nucleotides: 12. The CDR3 is 16 residues long. Germline CDR1 reads SGHAT; CDR2 reads FQNNGV. CDR3 nucleotides: TGTGCCAGCAGCTTAGTTCGGGGCGCAGGGGGCAGGGAGCAGTTCTTC. Translation gives CASSLVRGAGGREQFF.

The rearrangement uses TRBV4-1 and TRBJ1-3, with no clear D. CDR1 and CDR2 from the germline V gene are MGHRA and YSYEKL. The CDR3 runs to 15 residues. The V end lost 0 bases, the J end lost 4 bases, and 10 bases lay between the germline ends. CDR3: CASSQDRYLGNTIYF. The CDR3 coding sequence is TGCGCCAGCAGCCAAGATAGGTACCTCGGAAACACCATATATTTT.

The chain has TRBV19 and TRBJ1-1; possible D gene TRBD1, 5 bases. V was trimmed by 6 bases and J by 5 bases, leaving 25 bases between them. The CDR3 loop spans 17 amino acids. From germline, CDR1 is LNHDA and CDR2 SQIVND (reference sequence). The DNA of the CDR3 is TGTGCCAGTAGAACCTCTAGCCAGGGAGGCGGTTCTACTGAAGCTTTCTTT. Protein product: CASRTSSQGGGSTEAFF.

The V gene is TRBV4-1, the J gene TRBJ1-1; D is uncertain. Germline-derived CDR1 and CDR2 are MGHRA and YSYEKL. The CDR3 is made up of 18 amino acids. V lost 0 bases and J lost 0, with 17 bases in between. CDR3 in DNA: TGCGCCAGCAGCCAAGATATTCGGGGAGTGGGCGTGAACACTGAAGCTTTCTTT. Its translation: CASSQDIRGVGVNTEAFF.

V and J are TRBV4-1 and TRBJ2-7; no firm D call. Between the trimmed V and J ends, which lost 1 base and 7 bases, there was a span of 17 bases. This CDR3 has 15 residues. CDR1 and CDR2 (germline): MGHRA, YSYEKL. CDR3 sequence (DNA): TGCGCCAGCAGCCAAGGTGCGACGTCATTGGAGGAGCAGTACTTC. Amino acid sequence: CASSQGATSLEEQYF.

J is TRBJ1-2 and V is TRBV19; 8 bases fit TRBD1. CDR1 LNHDA and CDR2 SQIVND come from the germline V gene (reference sequence). The V gene end was trimmed by 7 bases and the J gene end by 7 bases; junction bases not matched to a gene: 14. CDR3 length equals 15 residues. The CDR3 DNA is TGTGCCAGTAAGGCCATCGACAGGGGAAAGGGTGGCTACACCTTC. It is translated as CASKAIDRGKGGYTF.